This T cell receptor (beta chain) was sequenced in a study of blood T cell repertoires in COVID-19 (dated by TCRdb to about 2020). As for the study more broadly: Samples from collaborators originated in the United States, Italy and Spain and spanned both the acute and convalescent phases of COVID-19. A freely available public database, intended as a resource for researchers studying the immune response to SARS-CoV-2, is where the repertoires were released. Where HLA class I and class II types were available, the types were taken from metadata supplied by the sample provider, not from assay-based typing. The prospective study material was composed of cDNA or gDNA derived from T cells, B-cell-depleted T cells, or PBMCs. Subjects who had been exposed to COVID-19, were actively infected with it, or had recovered from it provided the deeply sampled blood TCRbeta repertoires that made up the dataset. The samples were drawn from the first 160 participants of the ongoing ImmuneRACE study and from about 1,200 subjects provided by 6 global collaborators. Sample metadata almost always included a de-identified subject ID, COVID-19 status, age in years and sex. Summary of the overall study and its limitations: How much clinical and demographic metadata was included differed by source and by participant, and the metadata was provided uncurated.

Including the terminal cysteine and phenylalanine, the CDR3 comprises 13 residues. The CDR3 DNA has 39 bases and is translated from base 1. Per the germline V gene (reference sequence), LNHNV is the CDR1 and YYDKDF is the CDR2. At the junction V is shortened by 6 bases and J by 6 bases, with 12 bases in between. TCRbeta CDR3 regions were amplified from genomic DNA by means of the immunoSEQ Assay, a bias-controlled multiplex PCR. Processing in the source paper ran as follows. Nucleated cell counts per sample were estimated from amplification of reference gene primers within the assay. To quantify the absolute abundance of each unique TCRbeta CDR3 rearrangement, sequence reads were collapsed and filtered. Productive Simpson clonality was computed per sample as the square root of Simpson's diversity index over productive rearrangements. The source is immuneACCESS, and TCRdb retained only in-frame sequences with V and J called. Part of the clones is not carried over; for the studies checked, unresolved V genes explain less than half of this, and the remainder is unexplained. Clone size and V and J calls were adopted from that table, with D and trimming inferred from the DNA. This sample gives around 100,000 clones in total; just under 80% of them show up just once. Approximately 30% of the sample rests with the top ten.

On this clone: Its binding antigen is unknown. No per-base quality is available; no much larger clone lies one base away.

Each collaborating institution followed its own protocols to collect whole blood in K2EDTA tubes. Collaborator samples were shipped for TCRbeta analysis as frozen whole blood, isolated PBMCs, or DNA extracted from either sample type. The V and J genes are TRBV15 and TRBJ2-1, with no confident D gene call. Sequencing used peripheral blood. This TCR was recovered from a man between 65 and 85 years old with active or convalescent COVID-19. CDR3 region: CATRAPQANEQFF. Read as DNA, the sequence is TGTGCCACCAGAGCTCCTCAGGCCAATGAGCAGTTCTTC.